Included here is one T cell receptor beta chain sequence, with context. The data originate from a study of cytomegalovirus exposure and HLA in healthy donors. The method was immunoSEQ multiplex PCR; TCRdb's version includes in-frame clones alone and lacks a portion of them. In the table there are about 65,000 clones, 90% to 95% of which are singletons. The CDR3 is 15 amino acids. J was trimmed by 1 base and V by 4 bases; bases with no gene match: 6. The germline gives CDR1 SGHRS, CDR2 YFSETQ. The TCR was taken from a man between 18 and 35 years old in good health and CMV-seropositive. The chain is built from TRBV5-1 and TRBJ2-7, with TRBD1 matching 9 bases. The material sequenced was PBMCs. The DNA of the CDR3 is TGCGCCAGCAGCCCAAGGGACAGGGCATCCTACGAGCAGTACTTC. This gives the protein CASSPRDRASYEQYF.